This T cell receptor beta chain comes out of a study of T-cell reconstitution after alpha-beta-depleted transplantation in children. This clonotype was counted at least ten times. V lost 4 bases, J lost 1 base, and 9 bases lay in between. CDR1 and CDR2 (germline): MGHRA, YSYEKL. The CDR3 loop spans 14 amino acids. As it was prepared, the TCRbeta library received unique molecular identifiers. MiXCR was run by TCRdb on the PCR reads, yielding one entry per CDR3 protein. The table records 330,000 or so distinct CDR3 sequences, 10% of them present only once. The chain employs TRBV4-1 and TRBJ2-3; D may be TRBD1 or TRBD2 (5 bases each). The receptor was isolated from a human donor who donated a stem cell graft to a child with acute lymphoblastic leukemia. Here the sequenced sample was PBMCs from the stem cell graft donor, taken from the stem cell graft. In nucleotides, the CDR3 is TGCGCCAGCAGCCGGGACGGACGCACAGATACGCAGTATTTT. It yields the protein CASSRDGRTDTQYF.